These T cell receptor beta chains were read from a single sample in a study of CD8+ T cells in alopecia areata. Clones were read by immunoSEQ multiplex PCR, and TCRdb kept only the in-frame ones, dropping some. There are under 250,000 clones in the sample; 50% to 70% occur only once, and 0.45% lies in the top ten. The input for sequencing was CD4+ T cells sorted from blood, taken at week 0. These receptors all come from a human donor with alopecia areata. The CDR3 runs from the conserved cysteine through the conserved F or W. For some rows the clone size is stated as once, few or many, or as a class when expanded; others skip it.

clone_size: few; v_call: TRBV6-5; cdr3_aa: CASSSGWGSNQPQHF
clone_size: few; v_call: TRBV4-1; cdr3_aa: CASSQVVVETQYF
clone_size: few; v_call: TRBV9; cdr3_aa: CASSGGQFENIQYF
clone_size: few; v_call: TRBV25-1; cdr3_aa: CASSGPGQGTGYGYTF
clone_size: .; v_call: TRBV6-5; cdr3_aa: CASSGGQSYNYGYTF
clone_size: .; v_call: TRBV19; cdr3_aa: CASSQHSANTEAFF
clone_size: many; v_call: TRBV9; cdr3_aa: CASSVAPIDYGYTF
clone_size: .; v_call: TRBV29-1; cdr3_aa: CSVVMTGGHQPQHF
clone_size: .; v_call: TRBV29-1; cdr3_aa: CSVSYRNYSYNEQFF
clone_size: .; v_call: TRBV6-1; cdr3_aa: CASNPGANTEAFF
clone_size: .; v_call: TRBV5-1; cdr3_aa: CASSLANGRGSSADTQYF
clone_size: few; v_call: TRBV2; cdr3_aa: CASSAWTGSTDTQYF
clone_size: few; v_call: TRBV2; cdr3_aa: CASIRDGTGELFF
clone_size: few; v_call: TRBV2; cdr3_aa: CASSEIPRTGSNTEAFF
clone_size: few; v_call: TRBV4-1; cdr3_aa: CASSQAPGQGAVYEQYF
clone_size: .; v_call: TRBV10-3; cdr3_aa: CAISEGQRGYTF
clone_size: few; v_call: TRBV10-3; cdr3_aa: CATQSGGNTEAFF
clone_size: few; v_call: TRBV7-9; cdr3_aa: CASSLGLAGSYNEQFF
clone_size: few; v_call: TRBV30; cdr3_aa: CAWSALGVQGDTQYF
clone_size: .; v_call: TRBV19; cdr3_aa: CASSTGVLAEAFF
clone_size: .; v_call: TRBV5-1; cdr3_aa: CASSSGTENEKLFF